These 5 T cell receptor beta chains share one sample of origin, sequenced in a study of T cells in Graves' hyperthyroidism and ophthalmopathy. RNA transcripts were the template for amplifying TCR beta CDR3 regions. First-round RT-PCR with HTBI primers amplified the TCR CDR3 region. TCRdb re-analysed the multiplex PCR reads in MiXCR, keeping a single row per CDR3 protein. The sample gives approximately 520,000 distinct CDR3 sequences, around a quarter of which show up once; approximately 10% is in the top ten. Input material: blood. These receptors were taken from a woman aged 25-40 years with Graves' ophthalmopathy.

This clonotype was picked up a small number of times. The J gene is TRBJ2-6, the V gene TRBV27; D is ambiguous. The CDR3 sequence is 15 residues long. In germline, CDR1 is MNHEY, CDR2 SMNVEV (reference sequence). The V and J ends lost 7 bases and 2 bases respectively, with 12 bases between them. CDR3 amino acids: CASTSLVAGANVLTF. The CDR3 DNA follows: TGTGCCAGCACTTCCTTAGTGGCTGGGGCCAACGTCCTGACTTTC.

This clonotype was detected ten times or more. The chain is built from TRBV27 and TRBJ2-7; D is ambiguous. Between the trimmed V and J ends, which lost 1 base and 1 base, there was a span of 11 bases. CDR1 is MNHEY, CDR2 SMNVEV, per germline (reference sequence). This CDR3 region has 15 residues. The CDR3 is CASSLLSAGSYEQYF. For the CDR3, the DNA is TGTGCCAGCAGTTTATTATCCGCTGGGTCCTACGAGCAGTACTTC.

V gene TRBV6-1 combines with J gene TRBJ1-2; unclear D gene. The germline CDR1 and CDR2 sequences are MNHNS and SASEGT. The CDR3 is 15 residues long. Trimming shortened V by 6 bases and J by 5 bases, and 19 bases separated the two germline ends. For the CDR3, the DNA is TGTGCCAGCAGCAACCGCGGCATCTTGGAGTATGGCTACACCTTC. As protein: CASSNRGILEYGYTF.

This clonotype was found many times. CDR3 sequence: CASSFRQLNTEAFF. CDR3 nucleotide sequence: TGTGCCAGCAGTTTTAGACAGCTGAACACTGAAGCTTTCTTT. The J gene is TRBJ1-1, the V gene TRBV12-3 or TRBV12-4, with a tentative D call TRBD1 (5 bases). V was trimmed by 3 bases and J by 0 bases, leaving 8 bases between them. This CDR3 has 14 amino acids.

CDR3 DNA sequence: TGTGCCAGCAGCCCCGGGACAGGGGTTGCCGGGGAGCTGTTTTTT. Protein: CASSPGTGVAGELFF. The chain is built from TRBV3-1 and TRBJ2-2, with 10 bases lining up with TRBD1. With 4 bases clipped from V and 6 bases from J, the junction kept 5 bases outside the gene matches. Germline V CDR1 and CDR2: LGHDT, YNNKEL (reference sequence). The CDR3 consists of 15 residues.